This T cell receptor (beta chain) emerged from a study of blood T cells in healthy people across ages. Sample-barcoded 5' priming and a J-beta primer mix drove a second PCR of roughly 6 to 12 cycles. A template-switch adaptor with 12 random nucleotides tagged each cDNA molecule. TCRdb analysed the 5' RACE reads with MiXCR anew, one entry per CDR3 protein. Here the sample spans more than 450,000 distinct CDR3 sequences, about 29% being singletons. Researchers isolated at least 6 million PBMCs per sample. CDR1 is SQVTM and CDR2 is ANQGSEA in the germline V gene. Losses at the gene ends were 6 bases for V and 2 bases for J; bases not matched to a gene: 11. This CDR3 has 15 residues. These same records also appear under a second study, on T cells of mothers and their children.

Sample: blood. J is TRBJ2-5 and V is TRBV29-1; 8 bases are a match to TRBD1. This receptor was taken from a boy aged 2-15 years in good health. The CDR3 reads CSVESGQGWQETQYF. The CDR3 DNA reads as TGCAGCGTGGAATCCGGACAGGGTTGGCAAGAGACCCAGTACTTC.